Following are 2 T cell receptor beta chains from one sample sequenced in a study of CD8 T cells in Susac syndrome (dated by TCRdb to between 2019 and 2020). The library was obtained by the immunoSEQ multiplex PCR assay. RNA was extracted using the RNeasy kit, and roughly 0.5 to 1 microgram was reverse transcribed with random hexamers. The public reads were reprocessed in TCRdb via fastp at Q25 and MiXCR, keeping in-frame beta chains. Here each entry gathers all rows of one CDR3 protein and keeps the most common genes and DNA. Across this sample there are 90,000 to 150,000 distinct CDR3 sequences, with 92% seen only once. The ten most abundant clones make up about 0.14% of the sample. Material for sequencing was CD4+ T cells from PBMCs. These receptors were collected from a human donor in good health.

This chain uses TRBV14 with TRBJ2-7; 8 positions agree with TRBD1. The trim removed 2 bases at V and 2 bases at J, leaving 8 bases unmatched. Germline V gene lookup returns CDR1 SGHDN and CDR2 FVKESK. CDR3 size: 16 residues. The CDR3 bases are TGTGCCAGCAGCCAAAACCCCCGGACAGGGCCCTACGAGCAGTACTTC. It codes for CASSQNPRTGPYEQYF. Variable domain in full (rest from reference TRBV14 and TRBJ2-7): EAGVTQFPSHSVIEKGQTVTLRCDPISGHDNLYWYRRVMGKEIKFLLHFVKESKQDESGMPNNRFLAERTGGTYSTLKVQPAELEDSGVYFCASSQNPRTGPYEQYFGPGTRLTVT.

The chain has TRBV12-3 or TRBV12-4 and TRBJ2-2; D is unclear. Trimming pared 2 bases from V and 2 bases from J, leaving 6 bases between. The CDR3 runs to 14 residues. The CDR3 reads CASSLNDNTGELFF. In DNA form, the CDR3 reads TGTGCCAGCAGTTTAAATGACAACACCGGGGAGCTGTTTTTT.